These 18 T cell receptor beta chains originate from one sample sequenced in a study of CD8 T cells in ankylosing spondylitis (dated by TCRdb to 2016 to 2017). To prepare the library, 5' RACE was applied. For sequencing, an Illumina HiSeq 2500 was employed. The raw public data were reprocessed by TCRdb itself: fastp quality trimming at Q25, MiXCR clonotype calling, in-frame beta chains only. Identical CDR3 proteins give one entry, which carries the most common genes and DNA. The sample table records fewer than 250,000 distinct CDR3 sequences; roughly a tenth of these occur just once. The biggest ten clones account for about 20% of the sample. The specimen was blood, either unsorted or a sorted T cell fraction (not recorded which). These receptors were obtained from a male donor with ankylosing spondylitis or in good health (not recorded which).

For this clonotype: A much larger clone differs from this one at a single base, so this may be a read error. The chain uses TRBV20-1 and TRBJ2-3; tentatively, D is TRBD2 (6 bases). Per the germline V gene, CDR1 is DFQATT and CDR2 is SNEGSKA (reference sequence). V lost 0 bases to trimming and J lost 5 bases, with 12 bases between them. The CDR3 spans 14 residues. The CDR3 region has the DNA TGCAGTGCTAGAGAGCGGCGGGGCCGAGATACGCAGTATTTT. This gives the protein CSARERRGRDTQYF.

This clonotype has at least ten counts. The rearrangement joins TRBV3-1 to TRBJ1-2; unclear D gene. Germline V gives CDR1 LGHDT, CDR2 YNNKEL (reference sequence). The CDR3 contains 12 residues. Trimming cost V 5 bases and J 6 bases, with 10 bases left between them. CDR3 amino acids: CASSTNGDGYTF. DNA of the CDR3: TGTGCCAGCAGCACAAACGGGGATGGCTACACCTTC. The full variable domain, completed using reference TRBV3-1 and TRBJ1-2, is DTAVSQTPKYLVTQMGNDKSIKCEQNLGHDTMYWYKQDSKKFLKIMFSYNNKELIINETVPNRFSPKSPDKAHLNLHINSLELGDSAVYFCASSTNGDGYTFGSGTRLTVV.

This clonotype was seen only a few times. The chain joins TRBV6-1 to TRBJ1-5; the D gene is possibly TRBD1 (5 bases). CDR1 is MNHNS, CDR2 SASEGT, per germline. Trimming cost V 3 bases and J 3 bases, with 12 bases left between them. This CDR3 has 15 residues. The CDR3 here is CASSEGESYNQPQHF. The CDR3 DNA reads as TGTGCCAGCAGTGAGGGGGAGTCTTACAATCAGCCCCAGCATTTT.

In this sample, this clonotype turned up many times. The chain employs TRBV7-6 and TRBJ1-1, with no clear D. Trimming left V 0 bases short and J 0 bases short, with 14 bases between. This CDR3 has 17 amino acids. Germline V gene sequence: CDR1 SGHVS, CDR2 FNYEAQ. Here the CDR3 reads CASSLATSQDLNTEAFF. CDR3 DNA: TGTGCCAGCAGCTTAGCGACATCGCAGGACCTGAACACTGAAGCTTTCTTT.

This clonotype has a count of ten or more. The chain's CDR3 is CASREIGQSVSGANVLTF. In DNA, the CDR3 is TGCGCCAGCAGAGAAATCGGACAGTCAGTCTCTGGGGCCAACGTCCTGACTTTC. V gene TRBV5-1 combines with J gene TRBJ2-6; a possible D gene is TRBD1 (6 bases). The germline V gene has CDR1 SGHRS and CDR2 YFSETQ. Trimming cost V 5 bases and J 0 bases, with 18 bases left between them. This CDR3 region has 18 residues.

This clonotype has a count of ten or more. The CDR3 DNA reads as TGCGCCAGCAGCCTTCCTCAGGGGGAGACCGACTTCTCCTATAATTCACCCCTCCACTTT. Encoded protein: CASSLPQGETDFSYNSPLHF. The genes are TRBV5-1 and TRBJ1-6; 7 bases are a match to TRBD1. Germline CDR1 reads SGHRS; CDR2 reads YFSETQ. Germline trimming cut 4 bases from V and 0 bases from J; bases unmatched to any gene: 16. The length of the CDR3 is 20 residues.

The rearrangement joins TRBV6-1 to TRBJ2-5; 8 nucleotides align to TRBD1. Per germline, CDR1 MNHNS and CDR2 SASEGT. Trimming cost V 8 bases and J 4 bases; bases outside gene matches: 15. The CDR3 covers 16 residues. CDR3 amino acids: CASHTSHRGSLETQYF. The CDR3 DNA follows: TGTGCCAGCCATACGTCCCACAGGGGGTCGCTAGAGACCCAGTACTTC.

This clonotype was counted many times. V gene TRBV6-1 combines with J gene TRBJ2-3, with a tentative D call TRBD1 (5 bases). V lost 3 bases, J lost 2 bases, and 15 bases lay in between. CDR3 length equals 16 residues. CDR1 is MNHNS and CDR2 is SASEGT in the germline V gene. The CDR3 protein is CASSERQGKITDTQYF. The CDR3 coding sequence is TGTGCCAGCAGTGAGAGGCAGGGTAAAATCACAGATACGCAGTATTTT.

This clonotype was observed at least ten times. The chain has TRBV20-1 and TRBJ2-2; D uncertain. The germline V gene encodes CDR1 DFQATT and CDR2 SNEGSKA (reference sequence). CDR3 length: 13 residues. This CDR3 is CTARPANTGELFF. The CDR3 nucleotides read TGCACGGCACGGCCGGCGAACACCGGGGAGCTGTTTTTT.

A word on this clonotype: This could be a read error, since a much larger clone is one nucleotide away. J is TRBJ2-1 and V is TRBV5-1; 11 bases are shared with TRBD1. Per germline, CDR1 SGHRS and CDR2 YFSETQ. The CDR3 is 15 residues long. This CDR3 reads CASSSGTGGNNKQFF. The DNA of the CDR3 is TGCGCCAGCAGCTCCGGGACAGGGGGGAACAATAAGCAGTTCTTC.

This clonotype appeared many times. The CDR3: CASSLQPGTNEKLFF. The CDR3 nucleotides are TGTGCCAGCAGCTTGCAACCCGGGACGAATGAAAAACTGTTTTTT. The gene calls are TRBV7-6 and TRBJ1-4; tentatively, D is TRBD1 (5 bases). The CDR3 length is 15 residues. Germline CDR1 reads SGHVS; CDR2 reads FNYEAQ. V lost 3 bases and J 5 bases, leaving 13 bases between the germline ends.

The genes are TRBV6-1 and TRBJ2-5; 11 nucleotides align to TRBD2. The CDR3 consists of 16 residues. With V trimmed by 6 bases and J by 2 bases, 8 bases remained unmatched. Germline CDR1 and CDR2: MNHNS and SASEGT. The CDR3 DNA sequence: TGTGCCAGCAGCCCCACTAGCGGGGGTGCACAAGAGACCCAGTACTTC. Residues: CASSPTSGGAQETQYF.

The V call is TRBV5-8, the J call TRBJ1-5, with a tentative D call TRBD1 (6 bases). The V gene lost 0 bases and the J gene lost 3 bases, with 10 bases spanning the gap. The CDR3 extends over 15 amino acids. Germline V gene sequence: CDR1 SGHTS, CDR2 YDEGEE. The CDR3 sequence: CASSLVQGNNQPQHF. CDR3 in DNA: TGTGCCAGCAGCTTGGTACAGGGCAACAATCAGCCCCAGCATTTT.

In this sample, this clonotype turned up many times. This chain joins TRBV10-3 and TRBJ2-3, with 12 nucleotides matching TRBD1. Per the germline V gene, CDR1 is ENHRY and CDR2 is SYGVKD. With 5 bases clipped from V and 1 base from J, the junction kept 10 bases outside the gene matches. This CDR3 has 18 residues. The CDR3: CAISLGDRGLVGTDTQYF. The CDR3 DNA sequence: TGTGCCATCAGTTTAGGGGACAGGGGGCTCGTTGGCACAGATACGCAGTATTTT.

This clonotype was seen repeatedly, ten times or more. CDR3 DNA: TGTGCCAGCAGCTTAGGACGTGGGGGGATAACGAACACCGGGGAGCTGTTTTTT. Translating gives CASSLGRGGITNTGELFF. The chain couples TRBV11-2 to TRBJ2-2, with D tentatively TRBD2 (6 bases). The CDR3 is made up of 18 amino acids. Between the trimmed V and J ends, which lost 1 base and 0 bases, there was a span of 15 bases. The V gene's germline CDR1 is SGHAT and CDR2 FQNNGV.

In this sample, this clonotype turned up a few times. The chain carries TRBV14 and TRBJ2-2; 8 bases agree with TRBD2. Germline CDR1 reads SGHDN; CDR2 reads FVKESK. V lost 1 base to trimming and J lost 4 bases; unmatched junction nucleotides: 5. This CDR3 has 16 amino acids. The CDR3 is CASSQARTSGTGELFF. CDR3 bases: TGTGCCAGCAGCCAAGCCCGAACTAGCGGCACCGGGGAGCTGTTTTTT.

Many counts were recorded for this clonotype. V usage is TRBV12-3 or TRBV12-4 and J usage is TRBJ1-1, with D maybe TRBD1 (5 bases). V was shortened by 5 bases and J by 8 bases, with 12 bases between the two germline ends. CDR3 length: 12 amino acids. The CDR3, as DNA: TGTGCCAGCAGTCCGACGGGGACCGAAGCTTTCTTT. Translated, it gives CASSPTGTEAFF.

The chain is built from TRBV24-1 and TRBJ2-3; tentative D call: TRBD2 (6 bases). CDR3 size: 14 residues. Trimming stripped 9 bases from V and 3 bases from J, with 15 bases between. Germline CDR1 and CDR2: KGHDR and SFDVKD. The CDR3 loop reads CATESRDFTDTQYF. CDR3 DNA: TGTGCCACCGAAAGTAGGGACTTTACAGATACGCAGTATTTT.